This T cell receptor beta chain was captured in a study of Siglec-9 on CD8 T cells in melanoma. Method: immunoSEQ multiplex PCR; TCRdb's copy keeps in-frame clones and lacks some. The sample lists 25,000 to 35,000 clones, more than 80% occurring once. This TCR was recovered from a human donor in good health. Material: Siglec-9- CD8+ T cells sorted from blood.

CDR3 in DNA: TGTGCCAGCAGCTCAAGGTCAGATACGCAGTATTTT. Amino acid sequence: CASSSRSDTQYF. The J gene is TRBJ2-3, the V gene TRBV11-3; D gene unclear. The germline V and J ends were trimmed by 4 bases and 4 bases, with 6 bases remaining between them. Germline CDR1 reads SGHNT; CDR2 reads YENEEA. The CDR3 spans 12 residues.